These 21 T cell receptor beta chains originate from one sample sequenced in a study of shared clonotypes between healthy human individuals. Libraries were prepared by immunoSEQ multiplex PCR; TCRdb keeps only in-frame clonotypes and omits some of them. The sample lists millions of clones, approximately 90% occurring once. The material sequenced was naive CD4+ T cells sorted from blood. Subset of the sample: CD45RA+ positively selected. The source of these receptors is a man aged 18 to 29 in good health.

This chain uses TRBV5-8 with TRBJ1-6; no reliable D call. V shed 0 bases and J shed 9 bases, with 4 bases lying between them. The CDR3 has 12 residues. Germline V gene lookup returns CDR1 SGHTS and CDR2 YDEGEE. The DNA of the CDR3 is TGTGCCAGCAGCTTGGCCCCTTCACCCCTCCACTTT. It specifies CASSLAPSPLHF.

The J gene is TRBJ2-7, the V gene TRBV29-1; D is unclear. Trimming removed 2 bases from V and 6 bases from J, with 14 bases in between. This CDR3 spans 13 amino acids. CDR1 is SQVTM, CDR2 ANQGSEA, per germline. This chain's CDR3 is CSVEQTRWGEQYF. CDR3 nucleotides: TGCAGCGTTGAACAGACTCGTTGGGGCGAGCAGTACTTC.

This chain connects TRBV19 to TRBJ1-1; D gene unclear. Germline CDR1 reads LNHDA; CDR2 reads SQIVND (reference sequence). Trimming pared 5 bases from V and 7 bases from J, leaving 17 bases between. The CDR3 contains 14 residues. The CDR3 DNA follows: TGTGCCAGTAGTCTCGGGAGTGTCCCGGATGAAGCTTTCTTT. Translating it yields CASSLGSVPDEAFF. The full variable domain, rest sourced from reference TRBV19 and TRBJ1-1, is DGGITQSPKYLFRKEGQNVTLSCEQNLNHDAMYWYRQDPGQGLRLIYYSQIVNDFQKGDIAEGYSVSREKKESFPLTVTSAQKNPTAFYLCASSLGSVPDEAFFGQGTRLTVV.

The chain has TRBV5-6 and TRBJ1-3, with unresolved D. This CDR3 spans 15 amino acids. Deletions cut 4 bases from V and 2 bases from J, with 13 bases between. CDR1 is SGHDT and CDR2 is YYEEEE in the germline V gene. CDR3 sequence: CASSPDTGTGNTIYF. The CDR3 bases are TGTGCCAGCAGCCCAGACACGGGTACTGGAAACACCATATATTTT.

With respect to this clone: Other DNA sequences in the sample encode the same CDR3. The chain employs TRBV18 and TRBJ1-2; D is ambiguous. V was shortened by 2 bases and J by 2 bases, with 6 bases between the two germline ends. The CDR3 loop spans 13 amino acids. Germline-derived CDR1 and CDR2 are KGHSH and LQKENI. The DNA of the CDR3 is TGTGCCAGCTCACCAGGTCAGAACTATGGCTACACCTTC. Encoded protein: CASSPGQNYGYTF.

The gene calls are TRBV27 and TRBJ2-1; 12 bases agree with TRBD2. Germline V gives CDR1 MNHEY, CDR2 SMNVEV (reference sequence). V gave up 7 bases and J gave up 8 bases; unmatched junction bases: 9. The CDR3 loop spans 15 amino acids. DNA of the CDR3: TGTGCCAGCACTCTAGCGGGGGGGCCTCGGGATGAGCAGTTCTTC. Its translation is CASTLAGGPRDEQFF.

The genes are TRBV13 and TRBJ2-3, with TRBD2 matching over 10 bases. This CDR3 is built from 16 residues. The V gene end was trimmed by 5 bases and the J gene end by 3 bases; junction bases not matched to a gene: 8. CDR1 and CDR2 from the germline V gene are PRHDT and FYEKMQ (reference sequence). For the CDR3, the DNA is TGTGCCAGCAGCCGGGGTGGTAGCGGGGGGACAGATACGCAGTATTTT. Protein sequence: CASSRGGSGGTDTQYF.

V usage is TRBV30 and J usage is TRBJ1-2; D unclear. The CDR3 spans 12 residues. Germline V gene lookup returns CDR1 GTSNPN and CDR2 SVGIG (reference sequence). V was clipped by 4 bases and J by 6 bases, with 12 bases between them. The DNA of the CDR3 is TGTGCCTGGATGGAGAATGTAAATGGCTACACCTTC. Its protein product is CAWMENVNGYTF.

This clone occurred once. This chain connects TRBV10-2 to TRBJ2-3; TRBD2 might be the D (6 bases). The CDR3 extends over 15 amino acids. Germline CDR1 and CDR2: WSHSY and SAAADI. Between the trimmed V and J ends, which lost 7 bases and 2 bases, there was a span of 16 bases. This CDR3 is CASIEIADATDTQYF. In nucleotides, the CDR3 is TGCGCCAGCATTGAAATAGCGGATGCCACAGATACGCAGTATTTT.

The chain has TRBV12-5 and TRBJ2-1; 9 nucleotides line up with TRBD1. The V gene end was trimmed by 0 bases and the J gene end by 9 bases; junction bases not matched to a gene: 9. Germline CDR1 LGHNT, CDR2 FRNRAP. The CDR3 is 16 amino acids. The CDR3 reads CASGLVGGQGSSEQFF. The CDR3 region has the DNA TGTGCTAGTGGTTTGGTAGGAGGACAGGGGAGTAGTGAGCAGTTCTTC.

V usage is TRBV19 and J usage is TRBJ1-4; D is unclear. Germline CDR1 and CDR2: LNHDA and SQIVND (reference sequence). V lost 7 bases and J lost 4, with 13 bases in between. This CDR3 region has 14 residues. CDR3 in amino acids: CASTSGVINEKLFF. The DNA for the CDR3 is TGTGCCAGTACCTCTGGAGTGATTAATGAAAAACTGTTTTTT.

The gene calls are TRBV7-2 and TRBJ2-2; 7 bases are a match to TRBD1. Germline loops: CDR1 SGHTA, CDR2 FQGNSA. The CDR3 extends over 15 amino acids. V lost 4 bases to trimming and J lost 6 bases; unmatched junction nucleotides: 8. The CDR3 DNA reads as TGTGCCAGCAGCTCCCGCCGGGACAGAGCCGGGGAGCTGTTTTTT. This codes for CASSSRRDRAGELFF. Supplemented by reference TRBV7-2 and TRBJ2-2, the full variable domain reads GAGVSQSPSNKVTEKGKDVELRCDPISGHTALYWYRQSLGQGLEFLIYFQGNSAPDKSGLPSDRFSAERTGGSVSTLTIQRTQQEDSAVYLCASSSRRDRAGELFFGEGSRLTVL.

This clone was recorded once. This chain uses TRBV5-1 with TRBJ1-6; D not certain. V lost 2 bases to trimming and J lost 6 bases, with 6 bases between them. Germline CDR1 and CDR2: SGHRS and YFSETQ. There are 13 residues in the CDR3. The CDR3 is CASSFTVNSPLHF. DNA of the CDR3: TGCGCCAGCAGCTTTACAGTTAATTCACCCCTCCACTTT.

V gene TRBV11-2 combines with J gene TRBJ2-3; weak D call: TRBD2 (6 bases). Germline V gene data show CDR1 as SGHAT and CDR2 as FQNNGV. CDR3 length: 15 amino acids. Trimming removed 4 bases at V and 5 bases at J, with 16 bases between. CDR3 DNA sequence: TGTGCCAGCAGCTGGGAGTTCAAGGGAGGAGATACGCAGTATTTT. Translated: CASSWEFKGGDTQYF. The complete variable domain, with remaining parts taken from reference TRBV11-2 and TRBJ2-3, reads EAGVAQSPRYKIIEKRQSVAFWCNPISGHATLYWYQQILGQGPKLLIQFQNNGVVDDSQLPKDRFSAERLKGVDSTLKIQPAKLEDSAVYLCASSWEFKGGDTQYFGPGTRLTVL.

V gene TRBV5-5 combines with J gene TRBJ1-4; perhaps TRBD1 as D (5 bases). V lost 0 bases to trimming and J lost 1 base, with 10 bases between them. CDR1 SGHKS and CDR2 YYEKEE come from the germline V gene (reference sequence). The length of the CDR3 is 16 residues. The CDR3 sequence is CASSLEWGGTNEKLFF. The CDR3 region has the DNA TGTGCCAGCAGCTTGGAATGGGGGGGAACTAATGAAAAACTGTTTTTT.

V is TRBV28 and J is TRBJ1-2; a possible D gene is TRBD1 (5 bases). V gave up 7 bases and J gave up 4 bases, with 16 bases separating them. Germline-derived CDR1 and CDR2 are MDHEN and SYDVKM. This CDR3 contains 14 residues. As DNA, the CDR3 is TGTGCCAGCACTCTGACAGCCAAAGGCTATGGCTACACCTTC. It translates to CASTLTAKGYGYTF.

The CDR3 reads CASSQGQSTLYEQYF. CDR3 nucleotides: TGCGCCAGCAGCCAAGGACAGAGCACCCTCTACGAGCAGTACTTC. The V gene is TRBV4-1, the J gene TRBJ2-7; D is perhaps TRBD1 (5 bases). Trimming took off 1 base at V and 3 bases at J, with 13 bases between the two ends. Germline loops: CDR1 MGHRA, CDR2 YSYEKL. The length of the CDR3 is 15 residues.

This clone was found once. The chain links TRBV19 to TRBJ1-5, with D maybe TRBD1 (5 bases). This CDR3 comprises 14 residues. V shed 8 bases and J shed 2 bases, with 13 bases lying between them. Per the germline V gene, CDR1 is LNHDA and CDR2 is SQIVND (reference sequence). The CDR3 nucleotides read TGTGCCAGTCGCTCTTCGGGGGGCAATCAGCCCCAGCATTTT. The encoded protein is CASRSSGGNQPQHF.

This chain connects TRBV5-1 to TRBJ1-1; D gene unclear. Deletions cut 1 base from V and 5 bases from J, with 21 bases between. Germline CDR1 is SGHRS and CDR2 is YFSETQ. The CDR3 is made up of 17 amino acids. In DNA, the CDR3 is TGCGCCAGCAGCTTGTCGGGCCTTACCCTCAGCGGAACTGAAGCTTTCTTT. This sequence encodes CASSLSGLTLSGTEAFF. Full variable domain (remainder filled in from reference TRBV5-1 and TRBJ1-1): KAGVTQTPRYLIKTRGQQVTLSCSPISGHRSVSWYQQTPGQGLQFLFEYFSETQRNKGNFPGRFSGRQFSNSRSEMNVSTLELGDSALYLCASSLSGLTLSGTEAFFGQGTRLTVV.

On this clone: Additional DNA sequences in this sample encode the identical CDR3. The V gene is TRBV18, the J gene TRBJ1-5; maybe TRBD1 (5 bases). Trimming took off 6 bases at V and 2 bases at J, with 14 bases between the two ends. The CDR3 is made up of 15 amino acids. CDR1 KGHSH and CDR2 LQKENI come from the germline V gene. The CDR3 loop reads CASSPFGTGNQPQHF. CDR3 sequence (DNA): TGTGCCAGCTCCCCCTTCGGGACGGGCAATCAGCCCCAGCATTTT.

The rearrangement joins TRBV21-1 to TRBJ2-5; the D call TRBD2 from the table was never checked on the DNA. TRBV21-1 is given as a pseudogene. The CDR3 runs 16 residues. CDR3 coding DNA: TGTGCCAGCAGCAAAACTAGCGGGAGGCCCCGGGAGACCCAGTACTTC. The encoded protein is CASSKTSGRPRETQYF.